A selection of T cell receptor beta chains follows, all from one sample in a study. In TCRdb, the 5' RACE reads were re-called with MiXCR into one record per CDR3 protein. Altogether 45,000 to 55,000 distinct CDR3 sequences are present, 24% being singletons, with the ten largest covering 3.2%. The material sequenced was tumor-infiltrating naive CD4+ T cells sorted from the breast tumor. The receptors here all came from a female donor with breast cancer. CDR3s leave out the opening cysteine and the closing phenylalanine or tryptophan. The order of the fields is V gene, J gene, CDR3 length, CDR3 protein.

TRBV6-1	TRBJ1-2	11	ASSGYSDYGYT
TRBV6-2/TRBV6-3	TRBJ1-1	13	ASNSTGTLGTEAF
TRBV4-2	TRBJ2-5	13	ASSPEIDVQETQY
TRBV29-1	TRBJ2-5	11	SVLGLGRETQY
TRBV9	TRBJ1-1	14	ASSLSAGRENTEAF
TRBV7-6	TRBJ2-7	13	ASSLGAAGVLEQY
TRBV12-3/TRBV12-4	TRBJ1-1	11	ASSPQVRGEAF
TRBV5-1	TRBJ1-1	11	ASSATPNTEAF
TRBV6-5	TRBJ1-1	15	ASSYLPPRDAPYEAF
TRBV20-1	TRBJ1-1	10	SAGAGFTEAF
TRBV7-9	TRBJ2-2	14	ASSPSIAGGAGELF
TRBV2	TRBJ2-3	13	ASSEASGRTDTQY
TRBV28	TRBJ2-7	11	ATLLAAPYEQY
TRBV7-9	TRBJ2-5	11	ASSLAQSETQY
TRBV7-6	TRBJ2-1	13	ASSEQTGFDDEQF
TRBV7-2	TRBJ2-7	11	ASSLWGGDEQY
TRBV12-3/TRBV12-4	TRBJ1-4	13	ASSPDRAGNEKLF
TRBV29-1	TRBJ1-1	10	SVVRGGAEAF
TRBV20-1	TRBJ1-5	13	SARDGRVSNQPQH
TRBV4-1	TRBJ2-3	12	ASSVRGQGDTQY
TRBV30	TRBJ2-5	14	AWSVRGRPVRETQY
TRBV28	TRBJ1-5	13	ASRFGQYSNQPQH
TRBV27	TRBJ1-2	13	ASSSGTINNYGYT
TRBV5-1	TRBJ2-3	12	ASSLEGLGDTQY
TRBV7-2	TRBJ1-1	11	ASSFSVDTEAF